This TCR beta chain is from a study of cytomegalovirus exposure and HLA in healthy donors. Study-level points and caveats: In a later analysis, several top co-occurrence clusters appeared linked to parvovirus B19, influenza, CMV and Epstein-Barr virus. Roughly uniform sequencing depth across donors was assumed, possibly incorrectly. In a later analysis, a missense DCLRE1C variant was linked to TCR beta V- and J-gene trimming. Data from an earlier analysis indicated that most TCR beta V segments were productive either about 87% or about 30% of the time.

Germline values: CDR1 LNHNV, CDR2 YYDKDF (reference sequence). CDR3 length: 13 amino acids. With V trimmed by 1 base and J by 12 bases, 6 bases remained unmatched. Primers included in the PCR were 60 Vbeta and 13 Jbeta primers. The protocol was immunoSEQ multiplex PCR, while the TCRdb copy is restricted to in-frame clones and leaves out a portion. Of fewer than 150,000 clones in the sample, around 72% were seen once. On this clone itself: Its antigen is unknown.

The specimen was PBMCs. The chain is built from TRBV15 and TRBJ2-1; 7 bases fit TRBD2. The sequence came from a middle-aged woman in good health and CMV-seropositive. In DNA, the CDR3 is TGTGCCACCAGCAGAGCTTCGGGAGGCGGGCAGTTCTTC. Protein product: CATSRASGGGQFF. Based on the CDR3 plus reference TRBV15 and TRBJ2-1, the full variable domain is DAMVIQNPRYQVTQFGKPVTLSCSQTLNHNVMYWYQQKSSQAPKLLFHYYDKDFNNEADTPDNFQSRRPNTSFCFLDIRSPGLGDTAMYLCATSRASGGGQFFGPGTRLTVL.